These 8 T cell receptor beta chains came from one sample sequenced in a study of T-cell reconstitution after alpha-beta-depleted transplantation in children. The authors prepared the TCRbeta library with unique molecular identifiers. MiXCR was run by TCRdb on the PCR reads, yielding one entry per CDR3 protein. Altogether approximately 210,000 distinct CDR3 sequences are present, more than 15% being singletons, with the ten largest covering just under 45%. This specimen consisted of PBMCs, mostly from graft donor cells, obtained 360 days after TCRalphabeta/CD19-depleted stem cell transplant. The receptor set was obtained from a male patient between 2 and 15 years old who had a stem cell transplant for acute lymphoblastic leukemia, so the T cells may come from the graft donor.

The chain couples TRBV9 to TRBJ2-1; D is tentatively TRBD1 or TRBD2 (6 bases each). Looked up from germline, CDR1 is SGDLS and CDR2 is YYNGEE. Trimming removed 0 bases from V and 2 bases from J, with 15 bases in between. CDR3 length: 17 residues. The CDR3 DNA is TGTGCCAGCAGCGTAGGTGAGAGACGGGGGCCCTACAATGAGCAGTTCTTC. It specifies CASSVGERRGPYNEQFF.

This clonotype has at least ten counts. The J gene is TRBJ2-1, the V gene TRBV19, with TRBD2 matching 10 bases. Trimming at V came to 6 bases and at J to 0 bases, leaving 14 bases not matched to a gene. From germline, CDR1 is LNHDA and CDR2 SQIVND (reference sequence). The CDR3 spans 19 residues. The CDR3 loop is CASSLSGRPSSSSYNEQFF. The CDR3 nucleotides read TGTGCCAGTAGCCTTAGCGGGAGGCCCTCCTCTAGCTCCTACAATGAGCAGTTCTTC.

This sequence joins TRBV12-3 or TRBV12-4 and TRBJ2-3; no firm D call. The length of the CDR3 is 14 residues. Trimming cost V 6 bases and J 5 bases, with 15 bases left between them. CDR3 in amino acids: CASRPAHNRDTQYF. For the CDR3, the DNA is TGTGCCAGCAGGCCCGCCCATAATCGAGATACGCAGTATTTT.

This sequence joins TRBV5-5 and TRBJ2-2; D is uncertain. V was pared by 4 bases and J by 0 bases, with 13 bases between. Germline values: CDR1 SGHKS, CDR2 YYEKEE (reference sequence). The length of the CDR3 is 16 residues. CDR3 coding DNA: TGTGCCAGCAGCCACCATGACACGGCGAACACCGGGGAGCTGTTTTTT. Translating it yields CASSHHDTANTGELFF.

This clonotype has a handful of counts. V and J are TRBV25-1 and TRBJ2-7; D gene uncertain. Trimming left V 2 bases short and J 3 bases short, with 11 bases between. This CDR3 contains 14 residues. CDR1 and CDR2 (germline): MGHDK, SYGVNS. As DNA, the CDR3 is TGTGCCAGCAGTGAAGGGGTAGCAAACTACGAGCAGTACTTC. As protein: CASSEGVANYEQYF.

The chain is built from TRBV21-1 and TRBJ1-2; the D call TRBD1 from the table was never checked on the DNA. TRBV21-1 is given as a pseudogene. The length of the CDR3 is 17 residues. CDR3 nucleotides: TGTGCCAGCAGCAAAGTTGGACAGTCAGGACTTAACTATGGCTACACCTTC. Amino acid sequence: CASSKVGQSGLNYGYTF.

This clonotype appeared many times. The chain employs TRBV4-3 and TRBJ2-1, with 10 bases aligning to TRBD2. The germline V gene encodes CDR1 LGHNA and CDR2 YSLEER. CDR3 length equals 16 residues. Trimming removed 0 bases from V and 7 bases from J; junction bases left unmatched: 6. CDR3 DNA: TGCGCCAGCAGCCAAGATGGAGCGGGGGGGCCGAATGAGCAGTTCTTC. Its translation is CASSQDGAGGPNEQFF.

The table lists this clonotype with a few counts. This chain links TRBV21-1 with TRBJ1-5; the table's D call, TRBD1, has no DNA check behind it. TRBV21-1 is deemed a pseudogene. The CDR3 consists of 20 residues. This CDR3 reads CASSKKLRATGFSGNQPQHF. CDR3 DNA: TGTGCCAGCAGCAAAAAGCTCCGGGCAACAGGGTTCAGTGGAAATCAGCCCCAGCATTTT.